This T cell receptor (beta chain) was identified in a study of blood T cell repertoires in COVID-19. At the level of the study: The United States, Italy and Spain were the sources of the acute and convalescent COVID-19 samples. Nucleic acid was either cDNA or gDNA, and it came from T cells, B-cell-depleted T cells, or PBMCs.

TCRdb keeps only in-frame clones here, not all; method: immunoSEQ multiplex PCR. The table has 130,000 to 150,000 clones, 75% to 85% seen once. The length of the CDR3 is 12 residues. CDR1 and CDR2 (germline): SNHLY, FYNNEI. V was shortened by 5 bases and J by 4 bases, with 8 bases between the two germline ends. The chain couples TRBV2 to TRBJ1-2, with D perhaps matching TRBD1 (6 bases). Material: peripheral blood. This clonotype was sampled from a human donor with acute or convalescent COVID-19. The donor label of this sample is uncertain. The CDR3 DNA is TGTGCCAGCAGTCAGGGGACCTATGGCTACACCTTC. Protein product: CASSQGTYGYTF.